Listed below are T cell receptor beta chains from one sample, sequenced in a study of PD-1 blockade in classical Hodgkin lymphoma. Libraries were prepared by immunoSEQ multiplex PCR; TCRdb keeps only in-frame clonotypes and omits some of them. The data hold thousands of clones, with 80% to 90% observed a single time. The input for sequencing was CD4+ T cells from blood, taken at baseline. Every receptor here comes from a human donor with classical Hodgkin lymphoma. Both conserved end residues are part of each CDR3. D genes are given only for firm matches. The size field is filled for only some rows; it gives once, few, many or a size class.

v_call	cdr3_length	j_call	clone_size	d_call	cdr3_aa	cdr3_nt
TRBV7-9	10	TRBJ2-5	once	NA	CSGGQETQYF	TGCTCCGGGGGACAAGAGACCCAGTACTTC
TRBV5-1	12	TRBJ2-3	once	NA	CASRDPPSTQYF	TGCGCCAGCAGGGACCCCCCAAGTACGCAGTATTTT
TRBV5-1	15	TRBJ1-2	NA	TRBD1	CASSQGGRLNYGYTF	TGCGCCAGCAGCCAGGGGGGCAGGCTCAACTATGGCTACACCTTC
TRBV6-5	13	TRBJ1-5	NA	NA	CASSTAGSQPQHF	TGTGCCAGCAGTACAGCAGGGAGTCAGCCCCAGCATTTT
TRBV6-1	17	TRBJ2-5	NA	NA	CASSATLPTSALETQYF	TGTGCCAGCAGTGCCACCCTCCCGACTTCGGCTCTGGAGACCCAGTACTTC
TRBV19	14	TRBJ2-1	NA	NA	CASSMTTRNNEQFF	TGTGCCAGTAGTATGACTACCAGGAACAATGAGCAGTTCTTC
TRBV6-6	13	TRBJ1-6	NA	NA	CASSYRGADALHF	TGTGCCAGCAGTTACAGGGGAGCGGACGCCCTCCACTTT
TRBV6-6	15	TRBJ2-7	NA	NA	CASSRKRIPTTEQYF	TGTGCCAGCAGTCGCAAGCGGATCCCTACGACCGAGCAGTACTTC
TRBV27	14	TRBJ1-1	NA	NA	CASSFGGMRTEAFF	TGTGCCAGCAGTTTCGGGGGCATGAGGACTGAAGCTTTCTTT
TRBV5-8	16	TRBJ2-4	NA	TRBD2	CASSLFSGVAKNIQYF	TGTGCCAGCAGCTTATTCAGCGGGGTAGCCAAAAACATTCAGTACTTC
TRBV10-3	13	TRBJ2-2	NA	NA	CAIRQGGTGELFF	TGTGCCATCAGACAGGGAGGGACCGGGGAGCTGTTTTTT
TRBV30	13	TRBJ1-2	NA	NA	CAWSVRAGYGYTF	TGTGCCTGGAGTGTACGGGCAGGCTATGGCTACACCTTC
TRBV18	12	TRBJ1-2	NA	NA	CASSLGLYGYTF	TGTGCCAGCTCACTGGGACTTTATGGCTACACCTTC
TRBV7-8	14	TRBJ1-3	once	TRBD1	CASSVGTAGNTIYF	TGTGCCAGCAGCGTCGGGACAGCTGGAAACACCATATATTTT
TRBV18	16	TRBJ2-1	NA	TRBD2	CASSPLRTSGGGEQFF	TGTGCCAGCTCACCACTCCGGACTAGCGGGGGGGGTGAGCAGTTCTTC
TRBV5-4	15	TRBJ2-7	NA	NA	CASSLPAGNSYEQYF	TGTGCCAGCAGCTTGCCGGCAGGGAACTCCTACGAGCAGTACTTC
TRBV30	17	TRBJ2-2	NA	TRBD2	CAWSVRGLAANTGELFF	TGTGCCTGGAGTGTAAGGGGACTAGCGGCGAACACCGGGGAGCTGTTTTTT
TRBV20-1	11	TRBJ2-1	NA	NA	CSLEGSGEQFF	TGCAGTCTCGAGGGATCGGGTGAGCAGTTCTTC
TRBV28	15	TRBJ2-7	NA	NA	CASTYGAAPAYEQYF	TGTGCCAGCACCTATGGGGCGGCCCCAGCCTACGAGCAGTACTTC
TRBV28	15	TRBJ2-7	NA	NA	CASSFISRSLYEQYF	TGTGCCAGCAGTTTCATTAGCCGGTCTCTTTACGAGCAGTACTTC
TRBV30	13	TRBJ1-1	NA	NA	CAWSVQGPSEAFF	TGTGCCTGGAGTGTACAGGGACCCTCTGAAGCTTTCTTT
TRBV7-2	12	TRBJ2-7	NA	NA	CASSLGAYEQYF	TGTGCCAGCAGCTTAGGGGCCTACGAGCAGTACTTC
TRBV11-2	15	TRBJ2-3	NA	TRBD2	CASSSERENTDTQYF	TGTGCCAGCAGCTCCGAGCGGGAGAACACAGATACGCAGTATTTT
TRBV11-2	11	TRBJ1-4	NA	NA	CASSHGSVRFF	TGTGCCAGCAGCCACGGGAGCGTTAGGTTTTTT
TRBV14	15	TRBJ1-3	once	NA	CASSRGWSSGNTIYF	TGTGCCAGCAGCCGGGGCTGGAGCTCTGGAAACACCATATATTTT
TRBV5-6	14	TRBJ1-2	NA	NA	CASSLEGGPRGYTF	TGTGCCAGCAGTCTTGAGGGAGGGCCCCGGGGCTACACCTTC
TRBV27	14	TRBJ1-5	few	TRBD1	CASSPGQGDQPQHF	TGTGCCAGCAGTCCGGGACAGGGGGACCAGCCCCAGCATTTT
TRBV7-3	13	TRBJ1-2	NA	NA	CASSSDGVYGYTF	TGTGCCAGCAGCTCTGACGGCGTTTATGGCTACACCTTC
TRBV30	14	TRBJ2-7	NA	NA	CAWDGDLDPHEQYF	TGTGCCTGGGATGGAGACTTAGACCCCCACGAGCAGTACTTC
TRBV27	13	TRBJ1-1	NA	NA	CASSLSGATEAFF	TGTGCCAGCAGTTTATCCGGAGCCACTGAAGCTTTCTTT
TRBV28	12	TRBJ1-1	NA	NA	CASRAVNTEAFF	TGTGCCAGCAGAGCTGTGAACACTGAAGCTTTCTTT
TRBV5-1	19	TRBJ2-3	NA	TRBD1	CASRRWVTGSPGVTDTQYF	TGCGCCAGCCGGAGATGGGTGACAGGGTCCCCCGGAGTCACAGATACGCAGTATTTT
TRBV9	17	TRBJ2-7	NA	NA	CASSVGLRAGGGYEQYF	TGTGCCAGCAGCGTAGGACTTAGGGCAGGGGGAGGGTACGAGCAGTACTTC
TRBV6-1	14	TRBJ2-3	NA	TRBD2	CASSELAGVYTQYF	TGTGCCAGCAGTGAACTAGCGGGAGTTTATACGCAGTATTTT
TRBV19	15	TRBJ1-5	once	TRBD1	CASRGQVPLNQPQHF	TGTGCCAGTAGGGGACAGGTGCCGCTCAATCAGCCCCAGCATTTT
TRBV6-1	16	TRBJ1-2	NA	NA	CASSEINPGRGYGYTF	TGTGCCAGCAGTGAAATAAACCCAGGTCGTGGCTATGGCTACACCTTC
TRBV5-4	14	TRBJ1-1	NA	NA	CASSLSRGGTEAFF	TGTGCCAGCAGCTTGTCGCGCGGGGGCACTGAAGCTTTCTTT
TRBV18	13	TRBJ2-5	NA	NA	CATTPGAEETQYF	TGTGCCACCACACCAGGAGCGGAAGAGACCCAGTACTTC
TRBV5-4	15	TRBJ2-1	NA	TRBD2	CASSGGTNQYNEQFF	TGTGCCAGCAGCGGCGGGACTAACCAATACAATGAGCAGTTCTTC
TRBV12-5	12	TRBJ2-7	NA	NA	CASGSLFYEQYF	TGTGCTAGTGGTTCTCTTTTCTACGAGCAGTACTTC
TRBV10-1	13	TRBJ2-1	NA	NA	CASSPRAYNEQFF	TGCGCCAGCAGTCCCAGGGCCTACAATGAGCAGTTCTTC
TRBV9	14	TRBJ2-2	NA	NA	CASSVGSGTGELFF	TGTGCCAGCAGCGTAGGATCAGGCACCGGGGAGCTGTTTTTT
TRBV6-1	12	TRBJ2-1	NA	NA	CASSEVGNEQFF	TGTGCCAGCAGTGAGGTCGGCAATGAGCAGTTCTTC
TRBV10-3	14	TRBJ1-1	NA	NA	CAISAEPLNTEAFF	TGTGCCATCAGTGCAGAACCTCTGAACACTGAAGCTTTCTTT
TRBV5-1	15	TRBJ2-3	few	NA	CASSLGQGSTDTQYF	TGCGCCAGCAGCTTGGGCCAGGGGAGTACAGATACGCAGTATTTT
TRBV18	15	TRBJ1-2	NA	NA	CASSPMKGGSFGYTF	TGTGCCAGCTCCCCTATGAAGGGGGGGAGTTTCGGCTACACCTTC
TRBV5-1	13	TRBJ1-3	NA	NA	CASSPRQGNTIYF	TGCGCCAGCAGCCCGAGACAGGGAAACACCATATATTTT
TRBV19	17	TRBJ1-1	NA	TRBD1	CASSIDPWGTVNTEAFF	TGTGCCAGTAGTATAGATCCTTGGGGGACAGTGAACACTGAAGCTTTCTTT
TRBV7-2	13	TRBJ1-1	NA	NA	CASSPGMNTEAFF	TGTGCCAGCAGCCCCGGTATGAACACTGAAGCTTTCTTT
TRBV27	17	TRBJ2-1	NA	NA	CASSLPERGARMKEQFF	TGTGCCAGCAGTTTACCCGAGAGGGGAGCTAGAATGAAGGAGCAGTTCTTC
TRBV19	17	TRBJ2-1	NA	NA	CASSNPRGLATYNEQFF	TGTGCCAGTAGTAACCCACGGGGCTTGGCCACCTACAATGAGCAGTTCTTC
TRBV5-1	12	TRBJ1-1	few	NA	CASSLEGSEAFF	TGCGCCAGCAGCTTGGAAGGGTCTGAAGCTTTCTTT
TRBV18	14	TRBJ2-5	NA	NA	CASSPPGSQETQYF	TGTGCCAGCTCACCCCCCGGCAGCCAAGAGACCCAGTACTTC
TRBV19	15	TRBJ1-1	NA	NA	CASSRAGRPDTEAFF	TGTGCCAGTAGTAGGGCAGGGAGGCCGGACACTGAAGCTTTCTTT